A single sample is the source of the 20 T cell receptor beta chains below, sequenced in a study of CD8+CD57+ T cells in acquired aplastic anemia. Genomic DNA acted as the template from which TCR beta VDJ combination and CDR3 sequence profiling were carried out. TCRdb recomputed calls from the reads with MiXCR, one row per CDR3 protein. The data hold around 400,000 distinct CDR3 sequences, with around 72% observed a single time. Source material: sorted CD4+, CD8+, or CD8+CD57+ T cells (not recorded which) from PBMCs. The receptors derive from a human donor in good health, serving as a control.

The V and J genes are TRBV12-3 or TRBV12-4 and TRBJ1-4, with a weak D call TRBD1 (5 bases). The CDR3 extends over 13 amino acids. V gave up 3 bases and J gave up 4 bases, with 6 bases separating them. The CDR3 DNA reads as TGTGCCAGCAGTTTCGACAGTAATGAAAAACTGTTTTTT. It encodes CASSFDSNEKLFF.

The rearrangement links TRBV7-2 to TRBJ2-5; D is unclear. The V gene's germline CDR1 is SGHTA and CDR2 FQGNSA. The length of the CDR3 is 11 residues. V was pared by 5 bases and J by 7 bases, with 8 bases between. CDR3 residues: CASSITGTQYF. CDR3 nucleotide sequence: TGTGCCAGCAGCATAACCGGGACCCAGTACTTC.

V gene TRBV5-6 combines with J gene TRBJ1-6, with D perhaps matching TRBD1 (6 bases). This CDR3 contains 15 residues. CDR1 and CDR2 from the germline V gene are SGHDT and YYEEEE. V was clipped by 2 bases and J by 6 bases, with 12 bases between them. CDR3: CASSLGQHLNSPLHF. DNA of the CDR3: TGTGCCAGCAGCTTAGGACAGCACCTTAATTCACCCCTCCACTTT.

The genes are TRBV5-1 and TRBJ1-2; D might be TRBD1 (6 bases). This CDR3 spans 16 amino acids. Trimming pared 0 bases from V and 2 bases from J, leaving 14 bases between. Germline CDR1 and CDR2: SGHRS and YFSETQ. CDR3 DNA sequence: TGCGCCAGCAGCTTGGCCGACAGGACAGACAACTATGGCTACACCTTC. It yields the protein CASSLADRTDNYGYTF. Looking up the rest from reference TRBV5-1 and TRBJ1-2 gives the full variable domain: KAGVTQTPRYLIKTRGQQVTLSCSPISGHRSVSWYQQTPGQGLQFLFEYFSETQRNKGNFPGRFSGRQFSNSRSEMNVSTLELGDSALYLCASSLADRTDNYGYTFGSGTRLTVV.

Concerning this clonotype: Its ends do not fully match the called genes, so a read error is possible. The genes are TRBV7-2 and TRBJ2-6; D tentatively reads TRBD1 or TRBD2 (5 bases each). CDR3 length: 15 residues. CDR1 and CDR2 (germline): SGHTA, FQGNSA. CDR3 nucleotide sequence: TGCGCCAGCAGCACGCTAGCTGCTGGGGCCGACGTCCTGACTTTC. Translated, it gives CASSTLAAGADVLTF.

The chain is built from TRBV20-1 and TRBJ2-4; 11 positions match TRBD2. The CDR3 has 17 amino acids. CDR1 is DFQATT and CDR2 is SNEGSKA in the germline V gene (reference sequence). V shed 5 bases and J 0 bases; nucleotides not matched to a gene: 9. The CDR3 nucleotides read TGCAGTGCTGAACGACTAGCGGGGATGATAGCCAAAAACATTCAGTACTTC. As protein: CSAERLAGMIAKNIQYF.

The table lists this clonotype with many counts. The genes are TRBV7-8 and TRBJ1-2, with a tentative D call TRBD1 (6 bases). Germline loops: CDR1 SGHVS, CDR2 FQNEAQ. The CDR3 has 15 residues. Trimming cost V 1 base and J 5 bases, with 14 bases left between them. The CDR3 DNA is TGTGCCAGCAGCTTAGGGTCCGGGGGGGCATATGGCTACACCTTC. It codes for CASSLGSGGAYGYTF.

This clonotype was seen ten or more times. The V gene is TRBV29-1, the J gene TRBJ1-2; a possible D gene is TRBD1 (5 bases). The CDR3 is 12 residues long. Germline CDR1 is SQVTM and CDR2 is ANQGSEA. Trimming cost V 6 bases and J 7 bases, with 15 bases left between them. The CDR3 coding sequence is TGCAGCGTGGGGGGGGGAGGGTCTGGCTACACCTTC. Encoded protein: CSVGGGGSGYTF.

The V and J genes are TRBV7-2 and TRBJ2-7, with D possibly being TRBD1 (6 bases). Trimming took 4 bases from V and 1 from J, leaving 14 bases between them. Germline V gives CDR1 SGHTA, CDR2 FQGNSA. The CDR3 extends over 15 amino acids. CDR3 DNA sequence: TGTGCCAGCAGCTACCAGGGGCAGGATTCCTACGAGCAGTACTTC. Protein: CASSYQGQDSYEQYF.

This clonotype appeared once. The chain has TRBV7-2 and TRBJ2-1; 9 nucleotides agree with TRBD1. The germline gives CDR1 SGHTA, CDR2 FQGNSA. The V segment lost 1 base and the J segment 16 bases; nucleotides outside the gene matches: 14. This CDR3 contains 15 residues. The CDR3 sequence is CASSLVGGTGPRNFF. In nucleotides, the CDR3 is TGTGCCAGCAGCTTAGTGGGTGGGACAGGGCCGCGAAACTTCTTC.

CDR3 loop: CASSKGPLNTEAFF. CDR3 nucleotide sequence: TGTGCCAGCAGTAAGGGACCCCTTAACACTGAAGCTTTCTTT. The chain combines TRBV2 with TRBJ1-1; TRBD1 might be the D (5 bases). V lost 5 bases and J lost 2, with 12 bases in between. This CDR3 has 14 amino acids. The germline V gene has CDR1 SNHLY and CDR2 FYNNEI.

The rearrangement joins TRBV4-1 to TRBJ1-5; 8 nucleotides match TRBD1. The germline V gene encodes CDR1 MGHRA and CDR2 YSYEKL. The CDR3 contains 16 residues. V was clipped by 6 bases and J by 6 bases; unmatched bases: 13. The CDR3 sequence is CASRSTLQGGGQPQHF. CDR3 nucleotides: TGCGCCAGCAGGTCCACCCTACAGGGGGGGGGTCAGCCCCAGCATTTT.

V usage is TRBV13 and J usage is TRBJ2-3; possibly TRBD1 or TRBD2 for D (6 bases each). Between the trimmed V and J ends, which lost 7 bases and 2 bases, there was a span of 16 bases. Germline values: CDR1 PRHDT, CDR2 FYEKMQ (reference sequence). This CDR3 spans 15 amino acids. CDR3 residues: CASTDEGGYTDTQYF. The CDR3 nucleotides read TGTGCCAGCACCGACGAGGGGGGTTACACAGATACGCAGTATTTT.

This clonotype came up many times. The V call is TRBV12-3 or TRBV12-4, the J call TRBJ1-4; the D gene is possibly TRBD1 (6 bases). The CDR3 spans 14 residues. Trimming took off 2 bases at V and 8 bases at J, with 12 bases between the two ends. The CDR3 DNA follows: TGTGCCAGCAGTTTAAGGCAGGGGCACGAAAAACTGTTTTTT. Amino acid sequence: CASSLRQGHEKLFF.

The V call is TRBV7-3, the J call TRBJ1-1; D is possibly TRBD1 (5 bases). V lost 4 bases and J 14 bases, leaving 26 bases between the germline ends. Germline CDR1 and CDR2: SGHTA and FQGTGA. The CDR3 is 15 amino acids. The CDR3 loop reads CASSSAPGWATRPFF. CDR3 sequence (DNA): TGTGCCAGCAGCTCAGCGCCAGGGTGGGCGACCAGACCCTTCTTT.

This clonotype came up many times. The chain's CDR3 is CASSMTTGNPAYEQYF. The DNA for the CDR3 is TGTGCCAGTAGTATGACGACGGGTAATCCCGCCTACGAGCAGTACTTC. This chain uses TRBV19 with TRBJ2-7; D is undetermined. This CDR3 comprises 16 residues. V was trimmed by 3 bases and J by 2 bases, leaving 17 bases between them. Germline values: CDR1 LNHDA, CDR2 SQIVND (reference sequence).

This clonotype was seen more than once but under ten times. The V gene is TRBV2, the J gene TRBJ1-4, with D possibly being TRBD1 (5 bases). Germline lookup yields CDR1 SNHLY and CDR2 FYNNEI. The V gene lost 7 bases and the J gene lost 9 bases, with 18 bases spanning the gap. The CDR3 is made up of 14 amino acids. The DNA of the CDR3 is TGTGCCAGCACCGCGCGGGGACTAATGAAAAAACTGTTTTTT. It specifies CASTARGLMKKLFF.

This chain joins TRBV5-1 and TRBJ1-6; D is unclear. Germline CDR1 reads SGHRS; CDR2 reads YFSETQ. CDR3 size: 13 residues. The V end lost 2 bases, the J end lost 11 bases, and 11 bases lay between the germline ends. Here the CDR3 DNA reads TGCGCCAGCAGCTTCGGGCGGGAAGCACCCCTCCACTTT. Translated, it gives CASSFGREAPLHF. The complete variable domain, with remaining parts taken from reference TRBV5-1 and TRBJ1-6, reads KAGVTQTPRYLIKTRGQQVTLSCSPISGHRSVSWYQQTPGQGLQFLFEYFSETQRNKGNFPGRFSGRQFSNSRSEMNVSTLELGDSALYLCASSFGREAPLHFGNGTRLTVT.

This clonotype has ten or more counts. The gene calls are TRBV20-1 and TRBJ1-3; D ambiguous. Germline V gene sequence: CDR1 DFQATT, CDR2 SNEGSKA (reference sequence). Trimming took 2 bases from V and 0 from J, leaving 8 bases between them. The CDR3 covers 14 residues. The CDR3 region has the DNA TGCAGTGCTAGAATCTCTTACTCTGGAAACACCATATATTTT. It translates to CSARISYSGNTIYF.

In the case of this clonotype: Being one base from a much bigger clone, this may be a read error. The gene calls are TRBV3-1 and TRBJ1-4; D ambiguous. V was trimmed by 6 bases and J by 8 bases, leaving 13 bases between them. CDR3 length equals 13 residues. CDR1 and CDR2 (germline): LGHDT, YNNKEL (reference sequence). DNA of the CDR3: TGTGCCAGCAGTAGTCCGAACGGAGAAAAACTGTTTTTT. This translates into CASSSPNGEKLFF.